The 18 T cell receptor beta chains listed next were all sequenced from one sample in a study of OX40 agonist ivuxolimab in advanced cancers. The repertoire was sequenced with immunoSEQ multiplex PCR; TCRdb's copy has only in-frame clones and lacks some. The table lists about 72,000 clones, 80% to 90% of them singletons, with around 0.92% in the top ten. Sequenced material: CD4+ or CD8+ T cells sorted from blood, taken in a trial of the OX40 agonist ivuxolimab. These receptors were collected from an adult with an advanced solid tumor such as melanoma, head and neck, liver or kidney cancer.

This clone came up once. The chain recombines TRBV19 with TRBJ1-2, with no clear D. The germline V and J ends were trimmed by 5 bases and 2 bases, with 15 bases remaining between them. This CDR3 is built from 15 residues. Per germline, CDR1 LNHDA and CDR2 SQIVND (reference sequence). The CDR3 sequence: CASSWTYTPNYGYTF. The CDR3 DNA is TGTGCCAGTAGTTGGACGTATACACCCAACTATGGCTACACCTTC.

This sequence joins TRBV11-3 and TRBJ1-5, with D uncertain. Germline assignment: CDR1 SGHNT and CDR2 YENEEA. This CDR3 spans 14 amino acids. Trimming removed 2 bases at V and 1 base at J, with 6 bases between. Here the CDR3 reads CASSLFGSNQPQHF. The CDR3 DNA is TGTGCCAGCAGCTTATTCGGGAGCAATCAGCCCCAGCATTTT.

This chain uses TRBV11-3 with TRBJ2-7, with D unresolved. With 3 bases removed from V and 7 bases from J, the gap between germline ends came to 7 bases. The CDR3 is made up of 11 amino acids. Looked up from germline, CDR1 is SGHNT and CDR2 is YENEEA. The CDR3, as DNA: TGTGCCAGCAGCTTTCTGGGAGAGCAGTACTTC. Its translation is CASSFLGEQYF.

This chain links TRBV5-1 with TRBJ1-6; D unresolved. The CDR3 totals 14 residues. V was shortened by 0 bases and J by 10 bases, with 11 bases between the two germline ends. Germline loops: CDR1 SGHRS, CDR2 YFSETQ. The CDR3: CASSLEGLESPLHF. In nucleotides, the CDR3 is TGCGCCAGCAGCTTGGAAGGGTTGGAATCACCCCTCCACTTT. Together with reference TRBV5-1 and TRBJ1-6, the CDR3 gives the full variable domain: KAGVTQTPRYLIKTRGQQVTLSCSPISGHRSVSWYQQTPGQGLQFLFEYFSETQRNKGNFPGRFSGRQFSNSRSEMNVSTLELGDSALYLCASSLEGLESPLHFGNGTRLTVT.

The gene calls are TRBV2 and TRBJ2-3; no definite D call. CDR1 and CDR2 from the germline V gene are SNHLY and FYNNEI. The CDR3 spans 11 residues. V shed 8 bases and J shed 6 bases, with 9 bases lying between them. Here the CDR3 reads CASGPRDTQYF. The CDR3 DNA reads as TGTGCCAGCGGCCCTAGGGATACGCAGTATTTT.

The rearrangement uses TRBV5-8 and TRBJ2-7, with 9 bases that match TRBD1. The V and J ends lost 4 bases and 6 bases, in that order; junction bases with no gene match: 8. The CDR3 is 14 residues long. Germline V lookup: CDR1 SGHTS, CDR2 YDEGEE. CDR3 loop: CASSPRDRAFEQYF. The CDR3 DNA follows: TGTGCCAGCAGCCCACGGGACAGGGCTTTCGAGCAGTACTTC.

This chain uses TRBV10-3 with TRBJ2-3; D is unclear. The CDR3 length is 14 residues. Trimming removed 2 bases at V and 0 bases at J, with 6 bases between. Germline-derived CDR1 and CDR2 are ENHRY and SYGVKD. The CDR3 region has the DNA TGTGCCATCAGTGAGGACAAAAGCACAGATACGCAGTATTTT. Translation: CAISEDKSTDTQYF.

This chain links TRBV19 with TRBJ1-1, with D tentatively TRBD1 (5 bases). CDR1 and CDR2 from the germline V gene are LNHDA and SQIVND (reference sequence). CDR3 length: 13 amino acids. V was cut by 0 bases and J by 5 bases, with 7 bases left in between. The CDR3 spells CASSIEGGTEAFF. In nucleotides, the CDR3 is TGTGCCAGTAGTATAGAGGGGGGTACTGAAGCTTTCTTT.

The chain joins TRBV10-3 to TRBJ2-5, with TRBD2 matching 9 bases. CDR3 length: 15 amino acids. Germline V gene lookup returns CDR1 ENHRY and CDR2 SYGVKD. V was clipped by 6 bases and J by 1 base; unmatched bases: 6. DNA for the CDR3: TGTGCCATCAGAGGAGCGGGAGGTCGCCAAGAGACCCAGTACTTC. Translated, it gives CAIRGAGGRQETQYF.

V and J are TRBV10-2 and TRBJ2-7, with 11 bases fitting TRBD2. The V segment lost 9 bases and the J segment 6 bases; nucleotides outside the gene matches: 22. There are 18 residues in the CDR3. CDR1 is WSHSY and CDR2 is SAAADI in the germline V gene. The CDR3 sequence: CASHHPSTSGSKRGEQYF. CDR3 in DNA: TGCGCCAGTCACCACCCCTCTACTAGCGGGAGTAAAAGGGGCGAGCAGTACTTC.

V is TRBV19 and J is TRBJ2-2; 8 positions match TRBD1. Trimming cost V 3 bases and J 4 bases; bases outside gene matches: 10. The CDR3 is 17 residues long. Germline V gene sequence: CDR1 LNHDA, CDR2 SQIVND (reference sequence). The CDR3 reads CASSINPGQVGTGELFF. CDR3 bases: TGTGCCAGTAGTATTAATCCGGGACAGGTGGGCACCGGGGAGCTGTTTTTT.

The V call is TRBV13, the J call TRBJ2-3; 16 bases fit TRBD2. The CDR3 consists of 17 residues. V lost 5 bases and J lost 3; bases outside the gene matches: 5. In germline, CDR1 is PRHDT, CDR2 FYEKMQ (reference sequence). CDR3 coding DNA: TGTGCCAGCAGCGCGGGACTAGCGGGGGGGTCTACAGATACGCAGTATTTT. Its translation: CASSAGLAGGSTDTQYF.

The V call is TRBV6-5, the J call TRBJ2-1; 7 bases are shared with TRBD1. Germline V gene lookup returns CDR1 MNHEY and CDR2 SVGAGI. V shed 2 bases and J 0 bases; nucleotides not matched to a gene: 1. CDR3 length equals 15 residues. The chain's CDR3 is CASSYGTASYNEQFF. Written as DNA, the CDR3 is TGTGCCAGCAGTTACGGGACAGCCTCCTACAATGAGCAGTTCTTC.

The chain links TRBV7-2 to TRBJ1-1; D might be TRBD1 (5 bases). This CDR3 spans 16 amino acids. Germline CDR1 SGHTA, CDR2 FQGNSA. The V end lost 3 bases, the J end lost 1 base, and 15 bases lay between the germline ends. The CDR3 sequence is CASSLSGFGPNTEAFF. CDR3 nucleotides: TGTGCCAGCAGCTTGTCAGGGTTTGGACCGAACACTGAAGCTTTCTTT.

The V and J genes are TRBV18 and TRBJ2-3; D remains ambiguous. Trimming removed 5 bases at V and 4 bases at J, with 10 bases between. There are 13 residues in the CDR3. Germline-derived CDR1 and CDR2 are KGHSH and LQKENI. CDR3 nucleotide sequence: TGTGCCAGCTCAGCATCTTTTTCAGATACGCAGTATTTT. Amino acids: CASSASFSDTQYF.

The gene calls are TRBV27 and TRBJ2-3; 10 bases match TRBD2. V shed 4 bases and J 4 bases; nucleotides not matched to a gene: 11. The CDR3 is 17 amino acids. CDR1 MNHEY and CDR2 SMNVEV come from the germline V gene (reference sequence). CDR3 bases: TGTGCCAGCAGTTGGGGACTAGCGCGAAAAGGCGCAGATACGCAGTATTTT. Its protein product is CASSWGLARKGADTQYF.

This chain links TRBV6-6 with TRBJ2-5, with 7 positions matching TRBD2. Germline-derived CDR1 and CDR2 are MNHNY and SVGAGI (reference sequence). Unmatched junction bases numbered 2, after V lost 2 bases and J lost 5 bases. The CDR3 length is 13 residues. The CDR3, as DNA: TGTGCCAGCAGTTACGGGGGAGGGGAGACCCAGTACTTC. It translates to CASSYGGGETQYF.

This clone was seen a few times. The rearrangement joins TRBV5-4 to TRBJ1-6, with a weak D call TRBD1 (6 bases). CDR1 SGHNT and CDR2 YYREEE come from the germline V gene (reference sequence). Trimming cost V 4 bases and J 4 bases, with 15 bases left between them. The CDR3 sequence is 16 residues long. CDR3 residues: CASSGSSGQYNSPLHF. As DNA, the CDR3 is TGTGCCAGCAGCGGATCCTCGGGACAATATAATTCACCCCTCCACTTT.